The 13 T cell receptor beta chains below were found in one sample sequenced in a study of T cell responses to AZD1222 COVID-19 vaccine. The table came from immunoSEQ multiplex PCR; TCRdb's copy has only in-frame clones and leaves some out. The sample carries around 120,000 clones, 80% to 90% recorded once. Sequences were derived from peripheral blood, sampled on day 0 of MenACWY control vaccination. These receptors all come from an adult in good health.

The genes are TRBV19 and TRBJ1-5, with unresolved D. Germline lookup yields CDR1 LNHDA and CDR2 SQIVND (reference sequence). V lost 1 base to trimming and J lost 0 bases, with 22 bases between them. This CDR3 comprises 20 residues. In DNA, the CDR3 is TGTGCCAGTAGTATAGGTCCCACTCAAACCGGACGGTCTAGCAATCAGCCCCAGCATTTT. This gives the protein CASSIGPTQTGRSSNQPQHF.

This clone occurred once. V is TRBV7-2 and J is TRBJ2-1; TRBD2 matches 11 bases. This CDR3 contains 16 residues. Germline values: CDR1 SGHTA, CDR2 FQGNSA. V was pared by 1 base and J by 8 bases, with 7 bases of the junction left unmatched. CDR3 amino acids: CASSLVPTSGVDEQFF. The CDR3 DNA reads as TGTGCCAGCAGCTTAGTGCCGACTAGCGGGGTAGATGAGCAGTTCTTC.

This sequence joins TRBV4-3 and TRBJ2-3; no clear D. Germline CDR1 is LGHNA and CDR2 is YSLEER. With 5 bases removed from V and 2 bases from J, the gap between germline ends came to 8 bases. This CDR3 region has 13 residues. The CDR3 nucleotides are TGCGCCAGCAGCAATTCGATCACAGATACGCAGTATTTT. Its protein is CASSNSITDTQYF.

The chain recombines TRBV28 with TRBJ1-2; 9 nucleotides line up with TRBD1. There are 15 residues in the CDR3. Trimming took 6 bases from V and 3 from J; bases not matched to a gene: 8. The V gene's germline CDR1 is MDHEN and CDR2 SYDVKM. As DNA, the CDR3 is TGTGCCAGCAGGGCTCCGGGACAGGGTGACTATGGCTACACCTTC. It yields the protein CASRAPGQGDYGYTF.

The chain carries TRBV19 and TRBJ2-3, with D tentatively TRBD2 (5 bases). Trimming pared 5 bases from V and 0 bases from J, leaving 18 bases between. This CDR3 contains 17 residues. Germline loops: CDR1 LNHDA, CDR2 SQIVND (reference sequence). The CDR3 DNA is TGTGCCAGTAGTTCCCTCGGGATTCTCGACAGCACAGATACGCAGTATTTT. Translation: CASSSLGILDSTDTQYF.

This rearrangement joins TRBV2 to TRBJ1-4, with D uncertain. Trimming removed 4 bases at V and 0 bases at J, with 3 bases between. The CDR3 extends over 13 amino acids. Germline-derived CDR1 and CDR2 are SNHLY and FYNNEI. The CDR3 DNA follows: TGTGCCAGCAGTGTTGCAACTAATGAAAAACTGTTTTTT. It specifies CASSVATNEKLFF.

The chain links TRBV18 to TRBJ1-1; D may be TRBD1 (5 bases). Per germline, CDR1 KGHSH and CDR2 LQKENI. The V end was cut by 2 bases, the J end by 7 bases, with 17 bases between. This CDR3 contains 15 residues. The chain's CDR3 is CASSPAVGVADEAFF. The CDR3 DNA reads TGTGCCAGCTCACCAGCGGTAGGGGTGGCAGATGAAGCTTTCTTT.

This clone has more than one count but fewer than ten. The chain recombines TRBV5-1 with TRBJ2-1; D possibly matches TRBD1 or TRBD2 (5 bases each). Looked up from germline, CDR1 is SGHRS and CDR2 is YFSETQ. The V gene lost 2 bases and the J gene lost 1 base, with 16 bases spanning the gap. The CDR3 is 17 amino acids. The DNA for the CDR3 is TGCGCCAGCAGCTTAGGTAGAGGGGCTGAGTCCTACAATGAGCAGTTCTTC. The encoded protein is CASSLGRGAESYNEQFF. Together with reference TRBV5-1 and TRBJ2-1, the CDR3 gives the full variable domain: KAGVTQTPRYLIKTRGQQVTLSCSPISGHRSVSWYQQTPGQGLQFLFEYFSETQRNKGNFPGRFSGRQFSNSRSEMNVSTLELGDSALYLCASSLGRGAESYNEQFFGPGTRLTVL.

The chain joins TRBV7-8 to TRBJ1-5, with D perhaps TRBD1 (6 bases). V was shortened by 2 bases and J by 1 base, with 6 bases between the two germline ends. Germline V CDR1 and CDR2: SGHVS, FQNEAQ. The CDR3 sequence is 14 residues long. Here the CDR3 reads CASSLTGSNQPQHF. As DNA, the CDR3 is TGTGCCAGCAGCTTAACAGGGAGCAATCAGCCCCAGCATTTT. Drawing the rest from reference TRBV7-8 and TRBJ1-5, the complete variable domain is GAGVSQSPRYKVAKRGQDVALRCDPISGHVSLFWYQQALGQGPEFLTYFQNEAQLDKSGLPSDRFFAERPEGSVSTLKIQRTQQEDSAVYLCASSLTGSNQPQHFGDGTRLSIL.

J is TRBJ2-5 and V is TRBV27; tentatively, D is TRBD1 (5 bases). Germline values: CDR1 MNHEY, CDR2 SMNVEV (reference sequence). The CDR3 runs to 16 residues. Trimming took off 6 bases at V and 6 bases at J, with 23 bases between the two ends. CDR3 sequence reads: CASSPLRASDVQTQYF. Here the CDR3 DNA reads TGTGCCAGCAGCCCCCTCAGGGCTTCAGACGTACAGACCCAGTACTTC.

The chain couples TRBV5-6 to TRBJ2-3; D is uncertain. The germline V gene encodes CDR1 SGHDT and CDR2 YYEEEE. V lost 4 bases and J 0 bases, leaving 9 bases between the germline ends. This CDR3 spans 14 amino acids. Here the CDR3 reads CASSPPPSTDTQYF. CDR3 DNA: TGTGCCAGCAGCCCCCCTCCTAGCACAGATACGCAGTATTTT.

This chain joins TRBV10-3 and TRBJ2-7; D unclear. The V gene's germline CDR1 is ENHRY and CDR2 SYGVKD. V was trimmed by 2 bases and J by 3 bases, leaving 8 bases between them. The CDR3 totals 13 residues. The CDR3 coding sequence is TGTGCCATCAGTGAGGGGTCGAGCTACGAGCAGTACTTC. Encoded protein: CAISEGSSYEQYF.

This chain links TRBV10-3 with TRBJ2-1, with D tentatively TRBD2 (5 bases). Trimming removed 6 bases from V and 0 bases from J, with 18 bases in between. The CDR3 consists of 17 residues. Germline lookup yields CDR1 ENHRY and CDR2 SYGVKD. CDR3 region: CAISHGLTTNSYNEQFF. In DNA form, the CDR3 reads TGTGCCATCAGCCATGGACTTACCACTAACTCCTACAATGAGCAGTTCTTC.